This TCR beta chain was captured in a study of cytomegalovirus exposure and HLA in healthy donors. Study-level points and caveats: Researchers counted approximately 160 TCR beta chains as cytomegalovirus-associated. CMV antigen specificity was confirmed in vitro for three CMV-associated chains.

All donors participated as healthy donors of bone marrow. Trimming shortened V by 0 bases and J by 4 bases, and 9 bases separated the two germline ends. The CDR3 is made up of 14 amino acids. Germline lookup yields CDR1 KGHSH and CDR2 LQKENI. Turning to this clone: As yet, its antigen is unknown.

The PCR had 60 Vbeta and 13 Jbeta primers. Method: immunoSEQ multiplex PCR; TCRdb's copy keeps in-frame clones and lacks some. The sample shows 110,000 to 150,000 clones, approximately 70% of them seen only once. The rearrangement links TRBV18 to TRBJ1-2; possible D gene TRBD1, 6 bases. The origin of this receptor is a woman between 55 and 75 years old in good health and CMV-seropositive. The source material was PBMCs. In nucleotides, the CDR3 is TGTGCCAGCTCACCACCGGGGGCTGGCTATGGCTACACCTTC. The encoded protein is CASSPPGAGYGYTF.